This T cell receptor beta chain was recorded in a study of blood T cell repertoires in COVID-19. Study summary: The origin of the acute and convalescent COVID-19 samples was the United States, Italy and Spain. Sample material is recorded as cDNA or gDNA derived from T cells, B-cell-depleted T cells, or PBMCs.

Study processing details: Estimates of nucleated cell counts were drawn from the amplification of reference gene primers. Libraries were prepared by immunoSEQ multiplex PCR; TCRdb keeps only in-frame clonotypes and omits some of them. The V and J calls and clone size come from that table; D and trimming were worked out from the DNA. The repertoire holds 150,000 or so clones, with about 90% as singletons. V was trimmed by 7 bases and J by 7 bases, leaving 31 bases between them. This CDR3 spans 18 amino acids. Germline V gives CDR1 SNHLY, CDR2 FYNNEI. This clone was picked up a small number of times. Those enrolled in Seattle joined during active infection and were followed longitudinally afterward.

The J gene is TRBJ1-2, the V gene TRBV2; D is unclear. The sample comprised peripheral blood. This TCR derives from a man under 40 with COVID-19, enrolled during active disease. The DNA of the CDR3 is TGTGCCAGCACCATAAGCGGGGAGGGAGATTCAACCTCCATTGGCTACACCTTC. This sequence encodes CASTISGEGDSTSIGYTF.